This T cell receptor (beta chain) was retrieved from a study of CD8 T cells in ankylosing spondylitis. Study-level points and caveats: Earlier reports found some motif variants in synovial fluid and blood in reactive arthritis. Matched ankylosing spondylitis synovial fluid reportedly contained a significantly enriched population of disease-linked clones. Characteristic, it appeared, of ankylosing spondylitis blood was a TCR beta motif of seven or eight highly homologous variants.

The germline V gene encodes CDR1 SGHTA and CDR2 FQGNSA. Deletions cut 5 bases from V and 5 bases from J, with 12 bases between. The CDR3 runs 13 residues. There are many counts of this clonotype. Its target is unknown. 5'-RACE, quantitative and with molecular barcodes, yielded the TCR beta libraries. TCRdb re-derived calls from the 5' RACE reads in MiXCR, one entry per CDR3 protein. The sample lists about 460,000 distinct CDR3 sequences, over 4% occurring once. The sample consisted of blood, either unsorted or a sorted T cell fraction (not recorded which). V usage is TRBV7-2 and J usage is TRBJ1-2; tentative D call: TRBD1 (5 bases). This TCR was recovered from a male donor with ankylosing spondylitis. The CDR3: CASSSGAAYGYTF. The CDR3 DNA is TGTGCCAGCAGCAGCGGGGCCGCTTATGGCTACACCTTC.